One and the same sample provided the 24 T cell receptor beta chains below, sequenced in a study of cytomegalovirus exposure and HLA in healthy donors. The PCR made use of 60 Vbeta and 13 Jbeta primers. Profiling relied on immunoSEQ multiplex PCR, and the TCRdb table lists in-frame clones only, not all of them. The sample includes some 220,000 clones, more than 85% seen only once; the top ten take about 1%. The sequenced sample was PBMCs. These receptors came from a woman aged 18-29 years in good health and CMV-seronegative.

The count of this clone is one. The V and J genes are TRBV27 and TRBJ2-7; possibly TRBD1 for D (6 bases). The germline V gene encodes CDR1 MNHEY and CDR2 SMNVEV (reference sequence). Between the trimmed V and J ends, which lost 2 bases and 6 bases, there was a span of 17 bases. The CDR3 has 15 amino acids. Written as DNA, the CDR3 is TGTGCCAGCAGTTTAGAGTGGGGGCTAAGCTCCGAGCAGTACTTC. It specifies CASSLEWGLSSEQYF.

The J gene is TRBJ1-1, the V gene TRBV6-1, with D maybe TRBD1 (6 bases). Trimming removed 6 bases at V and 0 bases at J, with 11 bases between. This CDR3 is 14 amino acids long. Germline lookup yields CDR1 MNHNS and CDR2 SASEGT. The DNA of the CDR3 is TGTGCCAGCAGCCAGCAGGGGCTGAACACTGAAGCTTTCTTT. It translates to CASSQQGLNTEAFF.

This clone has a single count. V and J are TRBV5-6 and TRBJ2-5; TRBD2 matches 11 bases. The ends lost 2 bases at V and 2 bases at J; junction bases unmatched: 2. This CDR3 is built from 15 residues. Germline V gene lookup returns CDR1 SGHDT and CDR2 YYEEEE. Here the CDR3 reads CASSFTSGGQETQYF. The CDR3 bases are TGTGCCAGCAGCTTTACTAGCGGGGGTCAAGAGACCCAGTACTTC.

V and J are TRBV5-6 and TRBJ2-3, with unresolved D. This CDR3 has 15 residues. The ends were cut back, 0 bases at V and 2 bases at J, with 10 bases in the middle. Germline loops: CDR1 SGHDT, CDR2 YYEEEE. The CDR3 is CASSLGYRDTDTQYF. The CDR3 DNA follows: TGTGCCAGCAGCTTGGGGTACAGAGACACAGATACGCAGTATTTT.

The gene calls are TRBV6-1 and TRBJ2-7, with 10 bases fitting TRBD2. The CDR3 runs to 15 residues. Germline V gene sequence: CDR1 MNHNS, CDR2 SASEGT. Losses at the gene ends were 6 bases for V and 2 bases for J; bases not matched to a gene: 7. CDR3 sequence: CASSASGRATYEQYF. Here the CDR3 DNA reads TGTGCCAGCAGCGCCAGCGGGAGGGCCACCTACGAGCAGTACTTC.

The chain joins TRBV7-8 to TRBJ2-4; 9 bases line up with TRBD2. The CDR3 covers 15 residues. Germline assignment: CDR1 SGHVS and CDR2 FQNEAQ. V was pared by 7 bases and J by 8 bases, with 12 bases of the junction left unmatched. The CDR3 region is CASTEGGGAVDIQYF. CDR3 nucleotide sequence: TGTGCCAGCACCGAGGGCGGGGGGGCCGTAGACATTCAGTACTTC.

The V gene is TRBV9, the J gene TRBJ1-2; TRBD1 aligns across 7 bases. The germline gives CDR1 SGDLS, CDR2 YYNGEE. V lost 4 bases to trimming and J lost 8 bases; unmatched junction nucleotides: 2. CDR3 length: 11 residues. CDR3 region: CASSNRGGYTF. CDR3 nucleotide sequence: TGTGCCAGCAGCAACAGGGGAGGCTACACCTTC.

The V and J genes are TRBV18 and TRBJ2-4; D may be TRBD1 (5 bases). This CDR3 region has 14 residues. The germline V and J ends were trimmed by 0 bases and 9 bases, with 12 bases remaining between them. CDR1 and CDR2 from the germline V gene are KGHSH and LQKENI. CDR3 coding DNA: TGTGCCAGCTCACCACCAATGGGGCTGGGCATTCAGTACTTC. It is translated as CASSPPMGLGIQYF.

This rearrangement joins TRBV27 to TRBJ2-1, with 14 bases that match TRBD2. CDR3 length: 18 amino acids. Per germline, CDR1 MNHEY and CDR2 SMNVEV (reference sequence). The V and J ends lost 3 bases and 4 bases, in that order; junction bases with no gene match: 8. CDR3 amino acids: CASSFGGTSGSKYNEQFF. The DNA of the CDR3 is TGTGCCAGCAGTTTCGGAGGGACTAGCGGGAGTAAGTACAATGAGCAGTTCTTC.

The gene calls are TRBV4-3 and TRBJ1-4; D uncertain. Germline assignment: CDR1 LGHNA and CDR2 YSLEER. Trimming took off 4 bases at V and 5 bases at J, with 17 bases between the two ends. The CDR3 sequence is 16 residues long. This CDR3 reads CASSPGAGRENEKLFF. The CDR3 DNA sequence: TGCGCCAGCAGCCCTGGAGCCGGCCGGGAGAATGAAAAACTGTTTTTT.

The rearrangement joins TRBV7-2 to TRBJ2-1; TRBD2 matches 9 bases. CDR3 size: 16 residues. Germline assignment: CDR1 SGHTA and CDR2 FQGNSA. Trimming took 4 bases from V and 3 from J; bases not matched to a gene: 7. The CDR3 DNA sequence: TGTGCCAGCAGCTCCTTAGCGGGAGCCATCTACAATGAGCAGTTCTTC. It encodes CASSSLAGAIYNEQFF.

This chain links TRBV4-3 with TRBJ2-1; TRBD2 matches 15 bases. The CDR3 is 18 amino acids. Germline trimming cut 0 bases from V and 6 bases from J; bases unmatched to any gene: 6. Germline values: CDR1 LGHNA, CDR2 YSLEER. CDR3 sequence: CASSQEAPGLAGGNEQFF. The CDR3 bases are TGCGCCAGCAGCCAAGAAGCTCCGGGACTAGCGGGGGGCAATGAGCAGTTCTTC.

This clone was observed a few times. Here the CDR3 reads CASSLVEEQYF. Written as DNA, the CDR3 is TGTGCCAGCAGCTTGGTGGAGGAGCAGTACTTC. The V gene is TRBV11-2, the J gene TRBJ2-7; the D is unclear. Germline CDR1 reads SGHAT; CDR2 reads FQNNGV. The CDR3 sequence is 11 residues long. V lost 3 bases to trimming and J lost 7 bases, with 7 bases between them. The full variable domain, with the rest looked up from reference TRBV11-2 and TRBJ2-7, is EAGVAQSPRYKIIEKRQSVAFWCNPISGHATLYWYQQILGQGPKLLIQFQNNGVVDDSQLPKDRFSAERLKGVDSTLKIQPAKLEDSAVYLCASSLVEEQYFGPGTRLTVT.

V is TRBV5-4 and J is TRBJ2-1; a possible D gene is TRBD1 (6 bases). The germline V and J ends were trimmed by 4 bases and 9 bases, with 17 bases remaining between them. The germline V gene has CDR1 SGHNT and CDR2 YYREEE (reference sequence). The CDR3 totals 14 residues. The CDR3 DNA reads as TGTGCCAGCAGCGGGAGAGGTGGGGGCGGTGAGCAGTTCTTC. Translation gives CASSGRGGGGEQFF.

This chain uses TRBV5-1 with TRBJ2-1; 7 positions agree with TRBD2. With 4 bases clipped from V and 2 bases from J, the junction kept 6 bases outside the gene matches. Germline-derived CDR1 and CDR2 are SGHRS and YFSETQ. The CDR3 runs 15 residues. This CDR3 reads CASSMASGTYNEQFF. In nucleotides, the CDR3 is TGCGCCAGCAGCATGGCCAGCGGGACCTACAATGAGCAGTTCTTC.

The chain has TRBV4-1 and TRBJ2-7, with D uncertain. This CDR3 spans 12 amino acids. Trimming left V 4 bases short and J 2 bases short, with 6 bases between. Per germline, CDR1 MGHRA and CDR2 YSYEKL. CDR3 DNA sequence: TGCGCCAGCAGCCGAGTAACCTACGAGCAGTACTTC. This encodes CASSRVTYEQYF.

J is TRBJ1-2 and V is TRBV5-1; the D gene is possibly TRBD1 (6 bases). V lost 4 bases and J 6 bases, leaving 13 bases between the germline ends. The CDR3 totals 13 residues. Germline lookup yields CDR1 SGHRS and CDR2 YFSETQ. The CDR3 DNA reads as TGCGCCAGCAGCCAGGGACAAAACAATGGCTACACCTTC. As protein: CASSQGQNNGYTF.

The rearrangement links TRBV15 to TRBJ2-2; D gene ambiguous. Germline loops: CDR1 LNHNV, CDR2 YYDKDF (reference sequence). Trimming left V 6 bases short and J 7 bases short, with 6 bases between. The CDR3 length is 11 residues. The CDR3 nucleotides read TGTGCCACCAGTTCCCACGGGGAGCTGTTTTTT. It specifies CATSSHGELFF.

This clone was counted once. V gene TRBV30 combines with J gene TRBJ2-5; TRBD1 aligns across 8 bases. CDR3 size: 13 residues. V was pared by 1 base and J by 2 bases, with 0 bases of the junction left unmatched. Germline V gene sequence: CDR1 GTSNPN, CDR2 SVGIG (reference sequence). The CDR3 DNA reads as TGTGCCTGGAGTGGGACAGGGCAAGAGACCCAGTACTTC. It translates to CAWSGTGQETQYF.

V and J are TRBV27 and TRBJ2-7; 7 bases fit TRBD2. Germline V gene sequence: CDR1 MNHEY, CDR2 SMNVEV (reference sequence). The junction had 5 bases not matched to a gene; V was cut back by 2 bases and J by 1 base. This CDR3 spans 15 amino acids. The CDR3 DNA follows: TGTGCCAGCAGTTTAGGGGGGGGATCTTCCTACGAGCAGTACTTC. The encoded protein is CASSLGGGSSYEQYF.

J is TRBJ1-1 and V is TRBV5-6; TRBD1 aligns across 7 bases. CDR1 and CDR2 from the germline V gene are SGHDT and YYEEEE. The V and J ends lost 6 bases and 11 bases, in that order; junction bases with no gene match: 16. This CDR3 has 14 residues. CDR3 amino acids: CASTPGQVVSEAFF. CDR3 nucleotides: TGTGCCAGCACCCCCGGACAGGTGGTATCAGAGGCTTTCTTT.

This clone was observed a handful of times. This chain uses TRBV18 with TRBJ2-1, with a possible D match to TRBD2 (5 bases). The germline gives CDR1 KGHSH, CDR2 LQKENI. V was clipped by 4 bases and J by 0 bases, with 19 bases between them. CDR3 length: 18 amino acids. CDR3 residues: CASSLYPTASSSYNEQFF. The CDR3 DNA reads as TGTGCCAGCTCACTATATCCGACGGCTAGCAGCTCCTACAATGAGCAGTTCTTC. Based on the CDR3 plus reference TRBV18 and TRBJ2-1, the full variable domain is NAGVMQNPRHLVRRRGQEARLRCSPMKGHSHVYWYRQLPEEGLKFMVYLQKENIIDESGMPKERFSAEFPKEGPSILRIQQVVRGDSAAYFCASSLYPTASSSYNEQFFGPGTRLTVL.

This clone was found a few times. The CDR3 protein is CASSQEGTDNHEQYF. DNA of the CDR3: TGCGCCAGCAGCCAAGAAGGGACTGACAACCACGAGCAGTACTTC. The genes are TRBV4-3 and TRBJ2-7, with TRBD2 as a possible D gene (6 bases). Trimming removed 0 bases from V and 5 bases from J, with 14 bases in between. The CDR3 runs to 15 residues. Germline V gene data show CDR1 as LGHNA and CDR2 as YSLEER.

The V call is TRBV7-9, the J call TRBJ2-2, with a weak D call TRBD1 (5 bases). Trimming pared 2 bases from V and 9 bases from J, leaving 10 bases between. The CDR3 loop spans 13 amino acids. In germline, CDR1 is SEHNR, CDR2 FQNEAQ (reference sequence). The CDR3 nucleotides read TGTGCCAGCAGCTTAACAGGATTGAGGGAGCTGTTTTTT. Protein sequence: CASSLTGLRELFF.